The clone carrying this TCR beta chain is a singleton in its sample. These data are taken from a study of blood T cell repertoires in COVID-19. Study-wide context: Whether acute or convalescent, the COVID-19 samples came from the United States, Italy and Spain. The cDNA or gDNA used as material had been derived from T cells, B-cell-depleted T cells, or PBMCs.

Germline CDR1 reads SEHNR; CDR2 reads FQNEAQ (reference sequence). The CDR3 totals 14 residues. The V end lost 5 bases, the J end lost 7 bases, and 14 bases lay between the germline ends. Per the authors' pipeline: Estimated nucleated cell counts came from reference gene primer amplification. The table came from immunoSEQ multiplex PCR; TCRdb's copy has only in-frame clones and leaves some out. V, J and clone size reflect that table, while D and trimming were determined from the DNA. Here the sample spans some 66,000 clones, 82% being singletons. The clonotype originates from a man between 60 and 75 years old with acute or convalescent COVID-19. Sequencing was carried out using peripheral blood. V is TRBV7-9 and J is TRBJ1-4, with a tentative D call TRBD1 (5 bases). The CDR3 loop reads CASSRGTVGEKLFF. In DNA form, the CDR3 reads TGTGCCAGCAGCCGGGGGACCGTGGGTGAAAAACTGTTTTTT.